Listed here are 22 T cell receptor beta chains from one sample, sequenced in a study of monozygotic twins with cystic fibrosis. The protocol was immunoSEQ multiplex PCR, while the TCRdb copy is restricted to in-frame clones and leaves out a portion. This table holds 30,000 to 45,000 clones, about 87% found once. Source material: blood. Every receptor here comes from a girl aged 2 to 9 with cystic fibrosis.

This CDR3 reads CASSIENRGPPYEQYF. The CDR3 bases are TGTGCCAGTAGTATAGAGAACAGGGGTCCCCCCTACGAGCAGTACTTC. The chain combines TRBV19 with TRBJ2-7; 7 bases line up with TRBD1. Unmatched junction bases numbered 7, after V lost 0 bases and J lost 2 bases. The length of the CDR3 is 16 residues. Germline assignment: CDR1 LNHDA and CDR2 SQIVND (reference sequence).

The chain recombines TRBV7-2 with TRBJ2-5; tentatively, D is TRBD1 or TRBD2 (6 bases each). The germline V gene has CDR1 SGHTA and CDR2 FQGNSA. Trimming took off 5 bases at V and 5 bases at J, with 27 bases between the two ends. The CDR3 runs 18 residues. The CDR3 loop is CASSPRGTGAYRGETQYF. In DNA, the CDR3 is TGTGCCAGCAGCCCCAGGGGTACGGGGGCTTATCGAGGGGAGACCCAGTACTTC.

CDR3 DNA sequence: TGTGCCTGGACCCCGAGCGGGGGGCATGAGTTCTTC. This gives the protein CAWTPSGGHEFF. The chain uses TRBV30 and TRBJ2-1, with 9 bases that match TRBD2. V dropped 4 bases and J dropped 14; count of bases not matched to a gene: 9. The CDR3 totals 12 residues. CDR1 and CDR2 (germline): GTSNPN, SVGIG (reference sequence).

This rearrangement joins TRBV5-1 to TRBJ2-2; 8 bases line up with TRBD2. The CDR3 totals 15 residues. Trimming removed 4 bases from V and 6 bases from J; junction bases left unmatched: 8. CDR1 and CDR2 from the germline V gene are SGHRS and YFSETQ. In DNA form, the CDR3 reads TGCGCCAGCAGCCCCCCCGGGGGGGCTGCCGGGGAGCTGTTTTTT. Amino acids: CASSPPGGAAGELFF.

The rearrangement links TRBV29-1 to TRBJ2-2, with 7 bases identical to TRBD1. This CDR3 has 14 residues. The germline gives CDR1 SQVTM, CDR2 ANQGSEA. V dropped 5 bases and J dropped 4; count of bases not matched to a gene: 7. The CDR3 region is CSVPDRARTGELFF. In DNA form, the CDR3 reads TGCAGCGTTCCAGACAGGGCCCGCACCGGGGAGCTGTTTTTT.

This clone has a single count. The chain is built from TRBV19 and TRBJ2-2, with D perhaps matching TRBD1 (5 bases). Germline V gives CDR1 LNHDA, CDR2 SQIVND (reference sequence). V shed 3 bases and J shed 4 bases, with 12 bases lying between them. CDR3 length: 15 residues. The CDR3 sequence: CASSMVAGPTGELFF. The CDR3, as DNA: TGTGCCAGTAGTATGGTGGCAGGGCCCACCGGGGAGCTGTTTTTT.

This clone was observed a few times. The chain is built from TRBV10-3 and TRBJ1-1, with D tentatively TRBD1 (6 bases). Germline V gene data show CDR1 as ENHRY and CDR2 as SYGVKD. V shed 0 bases and J shed 6 bases, with 11 bases lying between them. This CDR3 is 14 amino acids long. The CDR3 sequence is CAISESTGSAEAFF. DNA of the CDR3: TGTGCCATCAGTGAGTCAACAGGGAGCGCTGAAGCTTTCTTT.

This chain connects TRBV4-3 to TRBJ2-5; D unclear. The ends were cut back, 0 bases at V and 5 bases at J, with 10 bases in the middle. Germline-derived CDR1 and CDR2 are LGHNA and YSLEER. This CDR3 contains 14 residues. For the CDR3, the DNA is TGCGCCAGCAGCCAAGAATTGGTTCCCGAGACCCAGTACTTC. Translated: CASSQELVPETQYF.

The V call is TRBV13, the J call TRBJ2-7; a possible D gene is TRBD2 (5 bases). The CDR3 extends over 11 amino acids. The germline CDR1 and CDR2 sequences are PRHDT and FYEKMQ (reference sequence). Trimming stripped 1 base from V and 7 bases from J, with 5 bases between. The CDR3 reads CASSLAGEQYF. The CDR3 DNA is TGTGCCAGCAGCTTAGCGGGGGAGCAGTACTTC.

The V gene is TRBV20-1, the J gene TRBJ2-5; unclear D gene. CDR3 size: 8 residues. The germline gives CDR1 DFQATT, CDR2 SNEGSKA (reference sequence). V was pared by 7 bases and J by 13 bases, with 10 bases between. CDR3 sequence reads: CSVADGYF. In DNA form, the CDR3 reads TGCAGTGTAGCAGATGGGTACTTC.

The CDR3 region is CAWSPTGDYGYTF. The CDR3 region has the DNA TGTGCCTGGAGTCCAACAGGGGACTATGGCTACACCTTC. This sequence joins TRBV30 and TRBJ1-2, with 7 bases fitting TRBD1. Germline trimming cut 2 bases from V and 3 bases from J; bases unmatched to any gene: 3. Per germline, CDR1 GTSNPN and CDR2 SVGIG (reference sequence). This CDR3 has 13 residues.

V and J are TRBV7-2 and TRBJ2-7; TRBD2 matches at 12 bases. The CDR3 spans 16 residues. The V segment lost 1 base and the J segment 5 bases; nucleotides outside the gene matches: 6. Per germline, CDR1 SGHTA and CDR2 FQGNSA. CDR3 sequence (DNA): TGTGCCAGCAGCTTAGTGGCTAGCGGGGGGGCCCACGAGCAGTACTTC. Translated, it gives CASSLVASGGAHEQYF.

This clone was recorded only once. J is TRBJ2-5 and V is TRBV5-4; possibly TRBD2 for D (6 bases). Germline V gene data show CDR1 as SGHNT and CDR2 as YYREEE (reference sequence). The CDR3 runs to 14 residues. Trimming left V 2 bases short and J 5 bases short, with 13 bases between. The CDR3 bases are TGTGCCAGCAGCTTTGCGTGGGGGGTGGAGACCCAGTACTTC. Translating it yields CASSFAWGVETQYF.

The rearrangement links TRBV6-1 to TRBJ1-5, with 9 positions matching TRBD1. The CDR3 runs to 13 residues. CDR1 MNHNS and CDR2 SASEGT come from the germline V gene. Trimming removed 5 bases from V and 5 bases from J; junction bases left unmatched: 1. CDR3 region: CASSTGGYQPQHF. The CDR3, as DNA: TGTGCCAGCAGTACAGGGGGCTATCAGCCCCAGCATTTT.

The genes are TRBV7-2 and TRBJ1-1; D is unclear. The V and J ends lost 1 base and 8 bases respectively, with 5 bases between them. The CDR3 is made up of 11 amino acids. The V gene's germline CDR1 is SGHTA and CDR2 FQGNSA. This CDR3 reads CASSLDVEAFF. In DNA form, the CDR3 reads TGTGCCAGCAGCTTAGATGTCGAAGCTTTCTTT.

The chain uses TRBV20-1 and TRBJ1-5, with D unclear. Trimming took 2 bases from V and 3 from J, leaving 2 bases between them. Germline V gives CDR1 DFQATT, CDR2 SNEGSKA (reference sequence). CDR3 length: 11 residues. CDR3 nucleotides: TGCAGTGCTAGACACAATCAGCCCCAGCATTTT. The encoded protein is CSARHNQPQHF.

The J gene is TRBJ2-1, the V gene TRBV25-1; D could derive from TRBD1 or TRBD2 (6 bases each). Trimming took 6 bases from V and 2 from J, leaving 17 bases between them. The CDR3 is made up of 16 amino acids. CDR1 is MGHDK and CDR2 is SYGVNS in the germline V gene. In DNA, the CDR3 is TGTGCCAGCAGAGCGGGCACTCCAGGGGCCTACAATGAGCAGTTCTTC. Translated, it gives CASRAGTPGAYNEQFF.

The rearrangement uses TRBV27 and TRBJ1-5, with TRBD1 matching over 7 bases. The germline gives CDR1 MNHEY, CDR2 SMNVEV (reference sequence). CDR3 length: 16 amino acids. Trimming at V came to 5 bases and at J to 0 bases, leaving 7 bases not matched to a gene. The CDR3 here is CASSPFHRGSNQPQHF. The CDR3 nucleotides read TGTGCCAGCAGTCCCTTCCACAGGGGTAGCAATCAGCCCCAGCATTTT.

The chain is built from TRBV7-2 and TRBJ2-7; D not certain. CDR1 is SGHTA and CDR2 is FQGNSA in the germline V gene. The CDR3 totals 11 residues. The V end lost 5 bases, the J end lost 2 bases, and 4 bases lay between the germline ends. Here the CDR3 DNA reads TGTGCCAGCAGCATTGCCTACGAGCAGTACTTC. This translates into CASSIAYEQYF.

This clone occurred a few times. The chain couples TRBV4-1 to TRBJ1-2, with 10 bases identical to TRBD1. The CDR3 is 16 amino acids. V lost 2 bases to trimming and J lost 4 bases; unmatched junction nucleotides: 7. CDR1 and CDR2 from the germline V gene are MGHRA and YSYEKL. The CDR3 DNA reads TGCGCCAGCAGCCAACTCCGGGACAGGGGAGTCTATGGCTACACCTTC. It specifies CASSQLRDRGVYGYTF.

V usage is TRBV6-1 and J usage is TRBJ1-5, with 9 bases fitting TRBD1. The junction had 7 bases not matched to a gene; V was cut back by 6 bases and J by 1 base. CDR3 length: 16 residues. Per the germline V gene, CDR1 is MNHNS and CDR2 is SASEGT. DNA for the CDR3: TGTGCCAGCAGCGAACAGGGGGCTAGCAGCAATCAGCCCCAGCATTTT. It is translated as CASSEQGASSNQPQHF.

The V and J genes are TRBV6-4 and TRBJ2-7; 9 bases are shared with TRBD2. J lost 7 bases, V lost 2 bases, and 12 bases had no gene match. The V gene's germline CDR1 is MRHNA and CDR2 SNTAGT. The CDR3 runs 16 residues. The CDR3 DNA is TGTGCCAGCAGTGACCTCTGTCGCGGGGGGGTTTGTGAGCAGTACTTC. Its translation: CASSDLCRGGVCEQYF.